This TCR beta chain was obtained from a study of patients with pleural tuberculosis. This clonotype appeared many times. The length of the CDR3 is 16 residues. V trimming: 5 bases; J trimming: 4 bases; junction bases outside the gene matches: 9. MiXCR was run by TCRdb on the reads, yielding one entry per CDR3 protein. The sample gives around 50,000 distinct CDR3 sequences, about 7.3% of which show up once; around 16% is in the top ten. The TCR originated in a human donor with pleural tuberculosis. V gene TRBV7-1 combines with J gene TRBJ2-3, with TRBD1 matching over 10 bases. TRBV7-1 is flagged as an ORF with uncertain function. CDR3 region: CASSTRTGGLADTQYF. For the CDR3, the DNA is TGTGCCAGCAGCACAAGGACAGGGGGTCTCGCAGATACGCAGTATTTT.